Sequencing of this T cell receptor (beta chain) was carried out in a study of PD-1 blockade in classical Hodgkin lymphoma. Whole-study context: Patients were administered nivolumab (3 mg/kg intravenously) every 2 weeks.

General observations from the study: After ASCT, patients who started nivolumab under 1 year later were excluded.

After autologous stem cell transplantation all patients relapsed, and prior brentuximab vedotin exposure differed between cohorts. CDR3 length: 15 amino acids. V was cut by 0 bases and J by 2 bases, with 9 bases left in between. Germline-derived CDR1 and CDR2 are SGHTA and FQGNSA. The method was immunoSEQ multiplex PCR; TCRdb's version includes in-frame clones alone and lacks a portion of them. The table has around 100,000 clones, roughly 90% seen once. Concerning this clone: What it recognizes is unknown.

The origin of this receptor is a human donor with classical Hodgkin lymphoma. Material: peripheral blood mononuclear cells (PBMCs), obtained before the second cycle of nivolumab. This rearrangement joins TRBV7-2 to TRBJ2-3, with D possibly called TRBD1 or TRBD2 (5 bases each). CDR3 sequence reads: CASSLAGRPTDTQYF. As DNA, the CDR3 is TGTGCCAGCAGCTTAGCGGGACGACCCACAGATACGCAGTATTTT.